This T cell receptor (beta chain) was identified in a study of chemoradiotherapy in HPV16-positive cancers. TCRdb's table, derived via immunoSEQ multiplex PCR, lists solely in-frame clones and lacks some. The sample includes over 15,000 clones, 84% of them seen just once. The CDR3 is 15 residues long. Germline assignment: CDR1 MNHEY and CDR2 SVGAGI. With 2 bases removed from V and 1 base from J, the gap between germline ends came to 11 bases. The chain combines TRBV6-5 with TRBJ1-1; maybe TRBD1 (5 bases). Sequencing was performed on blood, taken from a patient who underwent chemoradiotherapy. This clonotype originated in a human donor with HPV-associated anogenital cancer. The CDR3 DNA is TGTGCCAGCAGTTACCCGGTAGGGGCGAACACTGAAGCTTTCTTT. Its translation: CASSYPVGANTEAFF.